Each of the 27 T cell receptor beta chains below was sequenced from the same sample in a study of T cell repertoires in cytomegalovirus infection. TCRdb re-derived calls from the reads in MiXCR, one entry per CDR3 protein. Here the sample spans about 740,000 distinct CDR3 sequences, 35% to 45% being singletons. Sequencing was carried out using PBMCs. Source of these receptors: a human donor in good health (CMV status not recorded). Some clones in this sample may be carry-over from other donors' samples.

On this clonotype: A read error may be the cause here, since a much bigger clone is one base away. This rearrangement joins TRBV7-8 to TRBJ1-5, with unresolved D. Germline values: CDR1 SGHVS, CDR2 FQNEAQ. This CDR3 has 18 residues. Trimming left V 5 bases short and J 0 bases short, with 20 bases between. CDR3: CASSGGRDTLYSNQPQHF. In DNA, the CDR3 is TGTGCCAGCAGCGGAGGACGGGATACCCTCTATAGCAATCAGCCCCAGCATTTT.

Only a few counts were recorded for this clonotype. The DNA of the CDR3 is TGTGCCAGCAGTTACGGTTGGAACGGATTCTACAATGAGCAGTTCTTC. This encodes CASSYGWNGFYNEQFF. This rearrangement joins TRBV6-5 to TRBJ2-1; no clear D. CDR1 and CDR2 from the germline V gene are MNHEY and SVGAGI. V was clipped by 2 bases and J by 3 bases, with 14 bases between them. The CDR3 is made up of 16 amino acids.

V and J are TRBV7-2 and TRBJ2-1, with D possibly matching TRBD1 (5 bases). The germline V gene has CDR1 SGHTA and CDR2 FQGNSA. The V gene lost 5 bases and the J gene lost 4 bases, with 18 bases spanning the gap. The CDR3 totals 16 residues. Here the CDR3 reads CASSLGQVGPYNEQFF. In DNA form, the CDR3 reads TGTGCCAGCAGCCTGGGGCAGGTAGGACCATACAATGAGCAGTTCTTC.

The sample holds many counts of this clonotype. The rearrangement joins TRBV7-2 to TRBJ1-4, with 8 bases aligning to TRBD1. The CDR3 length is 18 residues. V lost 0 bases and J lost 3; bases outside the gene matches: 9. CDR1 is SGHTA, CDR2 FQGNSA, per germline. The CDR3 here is CASSLAGQGGGANEKLFF. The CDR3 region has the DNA TGTGCCAGCAGCTTAGCCGGACAGGGCGGAGGGGCTAATGAAAAACTGTTTTTT. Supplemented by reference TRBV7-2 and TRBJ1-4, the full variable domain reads GAGVSQSPSNKVTEKGKDVELRCDPISGHTALYWYRQSLGQGLEFLIYFQGNSAPDKSGLPSDRFSAERTGGSVSTLTIQRTQQEDSAVYLCASSLAGQGGGANEKLFFGSGTQLSVL.

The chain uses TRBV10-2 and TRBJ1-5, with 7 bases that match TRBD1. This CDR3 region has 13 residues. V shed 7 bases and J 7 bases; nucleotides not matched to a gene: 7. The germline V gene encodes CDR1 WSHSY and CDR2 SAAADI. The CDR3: CASTATGVQPQHF. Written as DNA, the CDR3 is TGCGCCAGCACGGCCACAGGGGTCCAGCCCCAGCATTTT.

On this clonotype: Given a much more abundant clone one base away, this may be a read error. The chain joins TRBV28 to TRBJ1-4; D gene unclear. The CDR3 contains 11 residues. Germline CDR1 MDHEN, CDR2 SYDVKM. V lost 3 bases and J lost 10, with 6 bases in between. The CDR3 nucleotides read TGTGCCAGCAGTTTCTATGGAAAACTGTTTTTT. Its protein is CASSFYGKLFF.

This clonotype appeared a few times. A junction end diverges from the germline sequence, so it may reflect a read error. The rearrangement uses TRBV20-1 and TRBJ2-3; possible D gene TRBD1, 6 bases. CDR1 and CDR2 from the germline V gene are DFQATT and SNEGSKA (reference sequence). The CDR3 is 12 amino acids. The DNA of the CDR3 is TGCAGTGCTAGACCATGGACAGAGACGCAGTATTTT. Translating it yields CSARPWTETQYF.

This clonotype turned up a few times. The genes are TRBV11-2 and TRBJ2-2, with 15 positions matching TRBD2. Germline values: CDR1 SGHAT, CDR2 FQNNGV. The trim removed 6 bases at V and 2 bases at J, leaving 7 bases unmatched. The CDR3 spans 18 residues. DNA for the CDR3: TGTGCCAGCAGGACCGGGACTAGCGGGGGGAAAAACACCGGGGAGCTGTTTTTT. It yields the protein CASRTGTSGGKNTGELFF.

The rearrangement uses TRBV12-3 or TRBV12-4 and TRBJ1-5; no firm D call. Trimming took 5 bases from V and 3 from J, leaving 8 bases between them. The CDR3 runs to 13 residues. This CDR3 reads CASSPYVNQPQHF. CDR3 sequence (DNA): TGTGCCAGCAGTCCATATGTCAATCAGCCCCAGCATTTT.

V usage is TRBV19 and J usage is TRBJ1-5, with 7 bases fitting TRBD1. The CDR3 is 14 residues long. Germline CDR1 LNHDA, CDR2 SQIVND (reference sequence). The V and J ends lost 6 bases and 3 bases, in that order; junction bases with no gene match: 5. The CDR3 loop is CASRPDRVNQPQHF. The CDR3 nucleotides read TGTGCCAGTAGACCAGACAGGGTCAATCAGCCCCAGCATTTT.

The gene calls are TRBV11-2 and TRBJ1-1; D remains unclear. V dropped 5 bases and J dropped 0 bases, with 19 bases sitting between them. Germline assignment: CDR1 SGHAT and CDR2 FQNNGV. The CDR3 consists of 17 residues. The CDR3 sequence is CASSLRRPLLMNTEAFF. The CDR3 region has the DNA TGTGCCAGCAGCCTACGGAGGCCCCTCCTCATGAACACTGAAGCTTTCTTT.

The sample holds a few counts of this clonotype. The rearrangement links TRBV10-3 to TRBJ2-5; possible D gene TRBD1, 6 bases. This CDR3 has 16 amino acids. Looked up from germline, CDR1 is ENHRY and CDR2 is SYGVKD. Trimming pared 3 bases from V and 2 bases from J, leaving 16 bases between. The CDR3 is CAISDISGTLQETQYF. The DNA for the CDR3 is TGTGCCATCAGTGATATTTCCGGGACACTACAAGAGACCCAGTACTTC.

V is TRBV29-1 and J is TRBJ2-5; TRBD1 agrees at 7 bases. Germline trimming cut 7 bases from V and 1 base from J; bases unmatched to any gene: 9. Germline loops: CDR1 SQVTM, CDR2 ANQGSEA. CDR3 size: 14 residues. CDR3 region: CSAGPGTAQETQYF. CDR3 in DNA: TGCAGCGCTGGCCCCGGGACAGCCCAAGAGACCCAGTACTTC.

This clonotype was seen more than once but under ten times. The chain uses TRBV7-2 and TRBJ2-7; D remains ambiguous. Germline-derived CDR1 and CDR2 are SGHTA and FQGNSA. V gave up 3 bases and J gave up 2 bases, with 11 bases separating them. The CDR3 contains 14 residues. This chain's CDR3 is CASSFYSAPYEQYF. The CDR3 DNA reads TGTGCCAGCAGCTTTTACAGTGCGCCCTACGAGCAGTACTTC. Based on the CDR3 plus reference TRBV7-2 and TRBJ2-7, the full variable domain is GAGVSQSPSNKVTEKGKDVELRCDPISGHTALYWYRQSLGQGLEFLIYFQGNSAPDKSGLPSDRFSAERTGGSVSTLTIQRTQQEDSAVYLCASSFYSAPYEQYFGPGTRLTVT.

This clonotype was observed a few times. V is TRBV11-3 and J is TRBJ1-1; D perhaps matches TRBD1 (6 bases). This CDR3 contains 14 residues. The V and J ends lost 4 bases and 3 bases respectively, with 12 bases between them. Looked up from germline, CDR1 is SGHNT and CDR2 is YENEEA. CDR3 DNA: TGTGCCAGCAGCTCAGGGGCTGGAGACACTGAAGCTTTCTTT. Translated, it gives CASSSGAGDTEAFF.

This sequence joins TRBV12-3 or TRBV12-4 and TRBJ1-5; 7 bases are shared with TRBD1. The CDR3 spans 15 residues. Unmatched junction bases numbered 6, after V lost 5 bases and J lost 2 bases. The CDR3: CASSPQGTGNQPQHF. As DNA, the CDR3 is TGTGCCAGCAGTCCACAGGGGACAGGCAATCAGCCCCAGCATTTT.

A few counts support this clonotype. The CDR3 reads CASSLAAPGRWTGELFF. The CDR3 DNA follows: TGTGCCAGCAGCTTAGCGGCCCCGGGGCGGTGGACCGGGGAGCTGTTTTTT. The V gene is TRBV7-8, the J gene TRBJ2-2, with D possibly called TRBD1 or TRBD2 (5 bases each). The V gene's germline CDR1 is SGHVS and CDR2 FQNEAQ. The CDR3 length is 17 residues. Trimming cost V 0 bases and J 5 bases, with 16 bases left between them.

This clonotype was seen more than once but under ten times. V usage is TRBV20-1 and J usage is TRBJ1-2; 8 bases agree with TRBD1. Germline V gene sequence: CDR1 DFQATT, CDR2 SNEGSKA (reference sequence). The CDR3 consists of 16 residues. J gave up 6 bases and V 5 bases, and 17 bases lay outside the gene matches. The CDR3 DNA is TGCAGTGCTGGTTTACAGGGGGTCATCGAGCGGGATGGCTACACCTTC. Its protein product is CSAGLQGVIERDGYTF.

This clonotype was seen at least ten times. The CDR3 DNA reads as TGTGCCAGCAGCTTTAGAGTAATGAACACTGAAGCTTTCTTT. Its protein is CASSFRVMNTEAFF. The gene calls are TRBV7-9 and TRBJ1-1; no definite D call. The CDR3 totals 14 residues. V shed 3 bases and J shed 0 bases, with 8 bases lying between them. Germline assignment: CDR1 SEHNR and CDR2 FQNEAQ (reference sequence).

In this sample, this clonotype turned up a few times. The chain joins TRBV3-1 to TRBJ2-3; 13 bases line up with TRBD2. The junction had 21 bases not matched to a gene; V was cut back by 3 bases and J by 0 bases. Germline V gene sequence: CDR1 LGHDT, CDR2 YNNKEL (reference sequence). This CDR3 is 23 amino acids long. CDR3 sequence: CASSHPTSGGYPRTETSTDTQYF. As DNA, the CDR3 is TGTGCCAGCAGCCATCCGACTAGCGGGGGGTACCCGCGGACCGAAACTAGCACAGATACGCAGTATTTT.

The CDR3 region is CSVLGPNEDYEQYF. CDR3 nucleotides: TGCAGCGTTTTGGGACCGAATGAAGACTACGAGCAGTACTTC. The genes are TRBV29-1 and TRBJ2-7; D is tentatively TRBD1 or TRBD2 (5 bases each). The length of the CDR3 is 14 residues. CDR1 is SQVTM and CDR2 is ANQGSEA in the germline V gene. Between the trimmed V and J ends, which lost 5 bases and 3 bases, there was a span of 17 bases.

The CDR3 spells CSARVGNLAGNTIYF. The DNA of the CDR3 is TGCAGTGCTAGGGTGGGGAATCTGGCTGGAAACACCATATATTTT. The chain links TRBV20-1 to TRBJ1-3; D gene ambiguous. V was shortened by 3 bases and J by 2 bases, with 14 bases between the two germline ends. The CDR3 extends over 15 amino acids. From germline, CDR1 is DFQATT and CDR2 SNEGSKA (reference sequence).

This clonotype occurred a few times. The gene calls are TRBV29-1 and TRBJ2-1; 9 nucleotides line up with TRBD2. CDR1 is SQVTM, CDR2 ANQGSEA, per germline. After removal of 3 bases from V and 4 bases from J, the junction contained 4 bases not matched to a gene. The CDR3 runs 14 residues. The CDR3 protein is CSVDPSGVYNEQFF. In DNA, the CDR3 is TGCAGCGTTGATCCTAGCGGGGTATACAATGAGCAGTTCTTC.

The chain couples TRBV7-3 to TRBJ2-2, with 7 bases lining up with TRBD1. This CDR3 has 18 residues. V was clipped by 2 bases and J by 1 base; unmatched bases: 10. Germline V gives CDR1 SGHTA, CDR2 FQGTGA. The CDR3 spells CASSLRAKDRRNTGELFF. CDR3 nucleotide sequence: TGTGCCAGCAGCTTACGGGCCAAGGACAGGCGGAACACCGGGGAGCTGTTTTTT.

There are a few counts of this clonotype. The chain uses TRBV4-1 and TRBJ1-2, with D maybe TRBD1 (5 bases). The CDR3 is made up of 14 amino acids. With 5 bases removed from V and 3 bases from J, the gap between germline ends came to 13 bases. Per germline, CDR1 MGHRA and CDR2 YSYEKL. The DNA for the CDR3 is TGCGCCAGCAGCTCAAGGGACTCGTACTATGGCTACACCTTC. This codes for CASSSRDSYYGYTF.

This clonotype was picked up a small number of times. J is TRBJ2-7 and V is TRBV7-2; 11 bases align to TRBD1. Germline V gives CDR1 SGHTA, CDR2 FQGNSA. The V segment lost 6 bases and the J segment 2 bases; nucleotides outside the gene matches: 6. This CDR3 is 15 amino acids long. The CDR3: CASSQDRGLTYEQYF. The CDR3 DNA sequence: TGTGCCAGCAGTCAGGACAGGGGGCTAACCTACGAGCAGTACTTC. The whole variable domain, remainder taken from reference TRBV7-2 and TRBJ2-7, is GAGVSQSPSNKVTEKGKDVELRCDPISGHTALYWYRQSLGQGLEFLIYFQGNSAPDKSGLPSDRFSAERTGGSVSTLTIQRTQQEDSAVYLCASSQDRGLTYEQYFGPGTRLTVT.

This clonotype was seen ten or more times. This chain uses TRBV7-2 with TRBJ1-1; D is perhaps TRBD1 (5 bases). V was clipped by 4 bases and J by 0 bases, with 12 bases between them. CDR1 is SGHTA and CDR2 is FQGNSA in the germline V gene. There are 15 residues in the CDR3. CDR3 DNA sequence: TGTGCCAGCAGCTCTTCGGGACTCCTGAACACTGAAGCTTTCTTT. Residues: CASSSSGLLNTEAFF.